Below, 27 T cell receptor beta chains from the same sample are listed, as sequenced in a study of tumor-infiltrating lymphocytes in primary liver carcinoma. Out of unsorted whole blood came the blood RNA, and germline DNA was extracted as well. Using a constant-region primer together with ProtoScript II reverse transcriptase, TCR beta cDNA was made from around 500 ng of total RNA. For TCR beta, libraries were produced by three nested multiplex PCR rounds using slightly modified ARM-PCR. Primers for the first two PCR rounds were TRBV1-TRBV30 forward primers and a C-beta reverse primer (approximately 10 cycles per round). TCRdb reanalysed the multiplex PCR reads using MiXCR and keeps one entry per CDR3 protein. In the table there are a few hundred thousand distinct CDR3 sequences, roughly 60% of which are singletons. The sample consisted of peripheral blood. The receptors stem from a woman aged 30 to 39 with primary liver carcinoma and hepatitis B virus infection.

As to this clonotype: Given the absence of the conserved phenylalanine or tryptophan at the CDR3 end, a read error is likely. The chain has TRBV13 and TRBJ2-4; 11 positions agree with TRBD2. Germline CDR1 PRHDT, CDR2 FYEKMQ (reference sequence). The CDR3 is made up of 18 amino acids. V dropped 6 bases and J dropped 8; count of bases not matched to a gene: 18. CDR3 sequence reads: CASSSAGTSGRSDDIQYL. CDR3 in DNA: TGTGCCAGCAGTTCCGCGGGGACTAGCGGAAGGTCGGATGACATTCAGTACCTC.

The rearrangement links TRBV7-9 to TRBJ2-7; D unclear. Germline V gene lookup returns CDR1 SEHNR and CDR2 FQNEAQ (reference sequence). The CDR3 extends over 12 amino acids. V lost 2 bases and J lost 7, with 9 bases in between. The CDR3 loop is CASSLIRDEQYF. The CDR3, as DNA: TGTGCCAGCAGCTTAATTAGGGATGAGCAGTACTTC.

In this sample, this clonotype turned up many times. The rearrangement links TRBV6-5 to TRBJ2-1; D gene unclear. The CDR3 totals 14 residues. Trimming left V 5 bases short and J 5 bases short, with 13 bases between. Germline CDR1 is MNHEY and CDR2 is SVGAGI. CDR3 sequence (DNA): TGTGCCAGCAGTCCCCTCGGCCGGGACAATGAGCAGTTCTTC. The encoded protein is CASSPLGRDNEQFF.

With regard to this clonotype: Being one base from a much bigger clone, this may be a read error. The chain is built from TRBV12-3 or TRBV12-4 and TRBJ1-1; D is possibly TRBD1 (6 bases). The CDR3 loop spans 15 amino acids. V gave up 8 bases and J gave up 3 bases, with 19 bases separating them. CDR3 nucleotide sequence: TGTGCCAGCCGTAAGGGGGGCTGTCGGTACACTGAAGCTTTCTTT. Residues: CASRKGGCRYTEAFF.

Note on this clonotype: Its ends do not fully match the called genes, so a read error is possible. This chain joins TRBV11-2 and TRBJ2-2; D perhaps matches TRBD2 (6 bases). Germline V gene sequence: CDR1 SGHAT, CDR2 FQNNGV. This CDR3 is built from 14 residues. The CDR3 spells CASLREVNTWELFF. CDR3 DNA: TGTGCCAGTTTGAGGGAGGTGAACACCTGGGAGTTGTTTTTT.

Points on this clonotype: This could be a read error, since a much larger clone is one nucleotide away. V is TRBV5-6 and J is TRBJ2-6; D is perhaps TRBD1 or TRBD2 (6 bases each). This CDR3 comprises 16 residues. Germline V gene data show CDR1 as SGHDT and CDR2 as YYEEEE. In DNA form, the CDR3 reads TGTGCCAGCAGCTTGTATATAGCGACGGGGGCCAACGTCCTGGCTTTC. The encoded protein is CASSLYIATGANVLAF.

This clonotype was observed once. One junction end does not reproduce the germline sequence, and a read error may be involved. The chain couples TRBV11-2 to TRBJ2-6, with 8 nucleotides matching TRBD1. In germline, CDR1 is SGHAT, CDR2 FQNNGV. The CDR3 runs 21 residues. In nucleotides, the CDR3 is TGTGCCAGCAGTATGGGGGGAGACAGGGGCATTTCCCTCTCTGGGGCCAACGTCCTGAATTTC. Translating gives CASSMGGDRGISLSGANVLNF.

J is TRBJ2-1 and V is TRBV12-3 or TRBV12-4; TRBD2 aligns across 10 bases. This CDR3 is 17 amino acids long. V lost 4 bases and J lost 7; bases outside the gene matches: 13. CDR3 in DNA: TGTGCCAGCAGTTCCACCGTAGGAGCGGGAGGGGATAATGAGCAGTTCTTC. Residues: CASSSTVGAGGDNEQFF.

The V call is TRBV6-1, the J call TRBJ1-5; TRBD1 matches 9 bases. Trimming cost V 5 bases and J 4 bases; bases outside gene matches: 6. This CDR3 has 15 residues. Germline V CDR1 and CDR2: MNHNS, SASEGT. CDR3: CASSYRGQSNQPQHF. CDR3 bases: TGTGCCAGCAGTTACAGGGGGCAATCAAATCAGCCCCAGCATTTT.

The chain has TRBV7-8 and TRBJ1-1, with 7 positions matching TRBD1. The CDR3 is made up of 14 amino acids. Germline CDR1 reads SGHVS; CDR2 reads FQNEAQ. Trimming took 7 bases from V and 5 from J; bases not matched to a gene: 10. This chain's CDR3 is CASKQGLKTTEAFF. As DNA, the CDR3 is TGTGCCAGCAAACAGGGGTTGAAGACAACTGAAGCTTTCTTT.

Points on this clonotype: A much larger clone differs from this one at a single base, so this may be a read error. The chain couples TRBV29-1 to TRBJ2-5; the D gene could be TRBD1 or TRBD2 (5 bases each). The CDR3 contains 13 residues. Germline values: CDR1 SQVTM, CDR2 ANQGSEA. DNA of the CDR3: TGCGGCGTTGAAGAGGGGCTCCAAGAGACCCAGTACTTC. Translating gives CGVEEGLQETQYF.

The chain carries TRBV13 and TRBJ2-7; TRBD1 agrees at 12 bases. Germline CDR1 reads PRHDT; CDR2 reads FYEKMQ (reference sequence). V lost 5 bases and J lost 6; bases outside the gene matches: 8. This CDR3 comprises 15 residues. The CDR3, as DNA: TGTGCCAGCAGCCGTAAAGGGACAGGGGGCGGCGAGCAGTACTTC. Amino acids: CASSRKGTGGGEQYF.

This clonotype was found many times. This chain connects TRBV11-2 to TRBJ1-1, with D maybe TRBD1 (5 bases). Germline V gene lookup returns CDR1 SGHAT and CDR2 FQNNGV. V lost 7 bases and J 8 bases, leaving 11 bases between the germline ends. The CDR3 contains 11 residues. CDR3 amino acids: CASNLGAEAFF. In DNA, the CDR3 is TGTGCCAGCAATTTAGGGGCCGAAGCTTTCTTT.

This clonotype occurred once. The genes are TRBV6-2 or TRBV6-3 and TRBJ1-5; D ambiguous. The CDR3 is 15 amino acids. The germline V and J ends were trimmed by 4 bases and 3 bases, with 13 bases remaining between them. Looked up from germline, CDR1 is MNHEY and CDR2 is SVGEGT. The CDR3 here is CASSFYNRNNQPQHF. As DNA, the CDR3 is TGTGCCAGCAGTTTTTACAACCGAAACAATCAGCCCCAGCATTTT.

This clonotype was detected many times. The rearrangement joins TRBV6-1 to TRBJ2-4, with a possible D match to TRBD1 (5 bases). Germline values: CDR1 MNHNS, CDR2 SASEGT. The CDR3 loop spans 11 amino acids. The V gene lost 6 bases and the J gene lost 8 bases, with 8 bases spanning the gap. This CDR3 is CASRIGDIQYF. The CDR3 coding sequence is TGTGCCAGCAGGATAGGGGACATTCAGTACTTC.

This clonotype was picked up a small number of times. The CDR3 loop is CATQGNEKLFF. For the CDR3, the DNA is TGTGCCACGCAGGGGAATGAAAAACTGTTTTTT. This chain joins TRBV6-6 and TRBJ1-4, with a tentative D call TRBD1 (6 bases). Trimming shortened V by 10 bases and J by 5 bases, and 8 bases separated the two germline ends. The CDR3 consists of 11 residues. Germline lookup yields CDR1 MNHNY and CDR2 SVGAGI (reference sequence).

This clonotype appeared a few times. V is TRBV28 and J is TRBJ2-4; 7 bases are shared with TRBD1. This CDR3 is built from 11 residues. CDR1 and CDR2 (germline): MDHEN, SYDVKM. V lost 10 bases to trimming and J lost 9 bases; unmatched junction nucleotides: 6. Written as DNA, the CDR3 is TGTGCCACTCAACAGGGGCTCATTCAGTACTTC. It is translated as CATQQGLIQYF.

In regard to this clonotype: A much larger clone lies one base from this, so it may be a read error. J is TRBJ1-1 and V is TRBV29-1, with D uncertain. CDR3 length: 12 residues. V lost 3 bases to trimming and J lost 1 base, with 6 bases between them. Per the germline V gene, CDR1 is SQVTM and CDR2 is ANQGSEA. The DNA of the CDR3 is TGCAGCGTTGACGCCCAGAACACTGAAGCTTTCTTT. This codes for CSVDAQNTEAFF.

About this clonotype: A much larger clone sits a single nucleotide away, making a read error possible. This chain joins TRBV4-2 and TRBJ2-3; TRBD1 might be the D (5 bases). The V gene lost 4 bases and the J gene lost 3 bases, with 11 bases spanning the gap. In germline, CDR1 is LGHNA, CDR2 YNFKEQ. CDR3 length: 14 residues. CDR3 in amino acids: CASSPKPGTDTQYF. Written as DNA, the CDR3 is TGTGCCAGCAGCCCCAAACCAGGGACAGATACGCAGTATTTT.

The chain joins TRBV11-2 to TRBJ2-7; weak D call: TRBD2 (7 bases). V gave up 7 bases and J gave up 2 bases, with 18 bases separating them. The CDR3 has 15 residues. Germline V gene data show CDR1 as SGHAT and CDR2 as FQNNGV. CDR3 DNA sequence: TGTGCCAGCAACCCCACCGGGGGGCGACCCTACGAGCAGTACTTC. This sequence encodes CASNPTGGRPYEQYF.

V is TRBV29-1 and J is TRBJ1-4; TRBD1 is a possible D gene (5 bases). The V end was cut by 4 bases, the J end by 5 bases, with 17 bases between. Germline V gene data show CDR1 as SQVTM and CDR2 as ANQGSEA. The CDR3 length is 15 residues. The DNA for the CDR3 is TGCAGCGTTGTCGGAGGGGCGGGAGGGAATGAAAAACTGTTTTTT. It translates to CSVVGGAGGNEKLFF.

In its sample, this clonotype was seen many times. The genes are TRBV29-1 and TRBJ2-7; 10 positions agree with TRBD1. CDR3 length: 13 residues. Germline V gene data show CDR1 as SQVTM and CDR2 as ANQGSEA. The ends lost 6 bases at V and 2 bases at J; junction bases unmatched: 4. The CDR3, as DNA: TGCAGCGTCAGGACAGGGGGGGCCTACGAGCAGTACTTC. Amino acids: CSVRTGGAYEQYF.

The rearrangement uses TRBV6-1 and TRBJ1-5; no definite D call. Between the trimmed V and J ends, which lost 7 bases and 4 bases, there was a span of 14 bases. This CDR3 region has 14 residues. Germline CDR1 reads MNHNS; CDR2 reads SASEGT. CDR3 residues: CASNPGGSNQPQHF. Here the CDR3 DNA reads TGTGCCAGCAACCCAGGAGGGTCAAATCAGCCCCAGCATTTT.

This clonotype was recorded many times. CDR3 bases: TGTGCCAGCAGCCCCACAGGGCATGGCTACACCTTC. Its translation: CASSPTGHGYTF. This chain uses TRBV7-9 with TRBJ1-2; tentatively, D is TRBD1 (6 bases). The length of the CDR3 is 12 residues. Germline CDR1 and CDR2: SEHNR and FQNEAQ (reference sequence). V was trimmed by 5 bases and J by 6 bases, leaving 10 bases between them.

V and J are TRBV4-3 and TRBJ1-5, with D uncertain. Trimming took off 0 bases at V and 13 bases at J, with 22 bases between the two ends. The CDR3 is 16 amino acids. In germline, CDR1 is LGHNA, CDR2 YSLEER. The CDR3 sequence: CASSQDLLSNGRPQHF. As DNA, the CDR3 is TGCGCCAGCAGCCAAGATTTGTTGTCAAATGGTAGGCCTCAGCATTTT.

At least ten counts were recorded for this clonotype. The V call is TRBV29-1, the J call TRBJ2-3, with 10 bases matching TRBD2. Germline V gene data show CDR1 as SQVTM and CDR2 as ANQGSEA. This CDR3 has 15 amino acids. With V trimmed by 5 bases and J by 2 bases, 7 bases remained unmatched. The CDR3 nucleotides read TGCAGCGTTTATAGGAGCGGGAGGGCCACAGATACGCAGTATTTT. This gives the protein CSVYRSGRATDTQYF.

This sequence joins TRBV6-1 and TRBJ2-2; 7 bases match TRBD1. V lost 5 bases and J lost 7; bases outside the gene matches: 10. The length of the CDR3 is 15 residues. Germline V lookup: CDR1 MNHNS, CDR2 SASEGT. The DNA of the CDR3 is TGTGCCAGCAGTCCCCGACAGGGAGAGGACGGGGAGCTGTTTTTT. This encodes CASSPRQGEDGELFF.